This T cell receptor (beta chain) was documented in a study of CXCR3-negative and CXCR3-positive naive CD8 T cells. The study made its TRB cDNA libraries by 5' RACE, adding UMI labels. TCRdb re-called the 5' RACE reads; one entry per CDR3 protein, DNA not given. This specimen shows 28,000 or so distinct CDR3 sequences; the ten leading clones hold 2.8%. Sequenced: naive CXCR3- CD8+ T cells from blood. Described subset: CD45RO-CCR7+CD27+CD95- naive CD8+ T cells lacking CXCR3 (TNR3-). This TCR derives from a human donor in good health. Some clones in this sample may be carry-over from other donors' samples.

The CDR3 region is CASSLADGSYNEQFF. This chain joins TRBV5-1 and TRBJ2-1. The CDR3 spans 15 residues. Germline values: CDR1 SGHRS, CDR2 YFSETQ.